This entry lists 8 T cell receptor beta chains sequenced from one sample in a study of blood T cell repertoires in COVID-19. The protocol was immunoSEQ multiplex PCR, while the TCRdb copy is restricted to in-frame clones and leaves out a portion. The sample contains approximately 250,000 clones, approximately 84% of which appear only once. The sample consisted of peripheral blood. These receptors came from a human donor in a cohort sampled during active COVID-19.

This clone was recorded a few times. The V and J genes are TRBV3-1 (or the pseudogene TRBV3-2) and TRBJ1-2; the match to TRBD1 covers 7 bases. This CDR3 is 15 amino acids long. The germline V gene encodes CDR1 LGHDT and CDR2 YNNKEL (reference sequence). The J segment lost 7 bases and the V segment lost 4 bases, leaving 12 bases of the junction unmatched. This CDR3 reads CASSPSGTDPPGYTF. Here the CDR3 DNA reads TGTGCCAGCAGCCCGTCCGGGACAGATCCTCCTGGCTACACCTTC.

This rearrangement joins TRBV6-5 to TRBJ1-2, with D hard to call. V lost 0 bases, J lost 4 bases, and 6 bases lay in between. Germline CDR1 reads MNHEY; CDR2 reads SVGAGI. The CDR3 sequence is 13 residues long. The CDR3 bases are TGTGCCAGCAGTTACTCGTACAGCTATGGCTACACCTTC. Translated: CASSYSYSYGYTF.

The genes are TRBV28 and TRBJ2-7; 10 bases map to TRBD2. The CDR3 is 15 amino acids. With V trimmed by 2 bases and J by 3 bases, 4 bases remained unmatched. The germline V gene has CDR1 MDHEN and CDR2 SYDVKM. The CDR3 sequence: CASSLSGGASYEQYF. CDR3 sequence (DNA): TGTGCCAGCAGTTTAAGCGGGGGGGCCAGCTACGAGCAGTACTTC.

This rearrangement joins TRBV3-1 (or the pseudogene TRBV3-2) to TRBJ1-5; tentatively, D is TRBD1 (6 bases). Germline V gene data show CDR1 as LGHDT and CDR2 as YNNKEL (reference sequence). Trimming removed 3 bases at V and 0 bases at J, with 12 bases between. The CDR3 covers 16 residues. CDR3 loop: CASSQGGGFSNQPQHF. Here the CDR3 DNA reads TGTGCCAGCAGCCAGGGGGGGGGCTTTAGCAATCAGCCCCAGCATTTT.

The rearrangement links TRBV5-4 to TRBJ2-1; TRBD2 aligns across 8 bases. The CDR3 runs 15 residues. Trimming removed 5 bases from V and 8 bases from J; junction bases left unmatched: 12. CDR1 and CDR2 from the germline V gene are SGHNT and YYREEE (reference sequence). The CDR3 loop is CASSRTSGPFHEQFF. The CDR3 nucleotides are TGTGCCAGCAGTCGAACTAGCGGTCCATTCCATGAGCAGTTCTTC. Supplemented by reference TRBV5-4 and TRBJ2-1, the full variable domain reads ETGVTQSPTHLIKTRGQQVTLRCSSQSGHNTVSWYQQALGQGPQFIFQYYREEENGRGNFPPRFSGLQFPNYSSELNVNALELDDSALYLCASSRTSGPFHEQFFGPGTRLTVL.

J is TRBJ1-1 and V is TRBV18; the match to TRBD1 covers 9 bases. Germline trimming cut 4 bases from V and 7 bases from J; bases unmatched to any gene: 16. The CDR3 runs 17 residues. Germline values: CDR1 KGHSH, CDR2 LQKENI. CDR3 sequence: CASSLRRTGVNLSEAFF. The CDR3 coding sequence is TGTGCCAGCTCACTTCGGCGGACAGGGGTCAACTTAAGTGAAGCTTTCTTT.

This sequence joins TRBV7-2 and TRBJ2-1, with 13 bases aligning to TRBD2. The CDR3 runs to 17 residues. Trimming at V came to 5 bases and at J to 0 bases, leaving 4 bases not matched to a gene. The germline V gene has CDR1 SGHTA and CDR2 FQGNSA. The CDR3 DNA follows: TGTGCCAGCAGCCCCTGGACTAGCGGGAGCTCCTACAATGAGCAGTTCTTC. It specifies CASSPWTSGSSYNEQFF.

The chain joins TRBV19 to TRBJ2-6; 9 bases are shared with TRBD1. The V and J ends lost 5 bases and 0 bases, in that order; junction bases with no gene match: 11. The CDR3 has 19 amino acids. Germline V gives CDR1 LNHDA, CDR2 SQIVND (reference sequence). Here the CDR3 reads CASSATFGQGTSGANVLTF. Here the CDR3 DNA reads TGTGCCAGTAGTGCCACTTTCGGACAGGGGACCTCTGGGGCCAACGTCCTGACTTTC.